The clone carrying this T cell receptor (beta chain) has more than one count but fewer than ten. Its antigen is unidentified. These data are taken from a study of response to subunit inactivated influenza vaccine. Broader study findings: The authors suggested that few new T cells are recruited per seasonal influenza vaccination.

TCRdb reprocessed the RT-PCR reads with MiXCR, giving one entry per CDR3 protein. This table has roughly 460,000 distinct CDR3 sequences, approximately 11% appearing once. Sequenced material: PBMCs from blood, taken 40 to 50 days after vaccination. The receptor comes from a man aged 45 to 65 who received an inactivated influenza vaccine.

The CDR3 DNA follows: TGTGCCAGCTCACCATCCGGTACTGAAGCTTTCTTT. Protein product: CASSPSGTEAFF. The V call is TRBV18, the J call TRBJ1-1; D gene ambiguous. This CDR3 has 12 amino acids. Looked up from germline, CDR1 is KGHSH and CDR2 is LQKENI. V was shortened by 2 bases and J by 5 bases, with 6 bases between the two germline ends.